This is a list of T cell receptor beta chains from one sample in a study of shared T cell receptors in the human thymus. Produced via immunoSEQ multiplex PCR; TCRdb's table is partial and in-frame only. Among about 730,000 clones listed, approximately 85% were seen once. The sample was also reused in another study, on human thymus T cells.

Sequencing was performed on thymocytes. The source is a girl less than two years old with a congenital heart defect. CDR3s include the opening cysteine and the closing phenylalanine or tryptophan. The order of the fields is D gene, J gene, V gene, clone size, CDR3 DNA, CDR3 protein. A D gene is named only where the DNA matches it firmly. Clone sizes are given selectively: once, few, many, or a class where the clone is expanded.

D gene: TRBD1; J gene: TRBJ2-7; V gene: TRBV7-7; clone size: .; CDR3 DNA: TGTGCTAGCAGCTTAGAACCCCCCGGACAGGGGGCCGAGCAGTACTTC; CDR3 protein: CASSLEPPGQGAEQYF
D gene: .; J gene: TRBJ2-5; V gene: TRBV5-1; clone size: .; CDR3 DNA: TGCGCCAGCAGCTTGTACAGAACGCTCCAAGAGACCCAGTACTTC; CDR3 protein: CASSLYRTLQETQYF
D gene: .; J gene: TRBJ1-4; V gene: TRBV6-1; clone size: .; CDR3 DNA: TGTGCCAGCAGATACAGGGAAAAACTGTTTTTT; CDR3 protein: CASRYREKLFF
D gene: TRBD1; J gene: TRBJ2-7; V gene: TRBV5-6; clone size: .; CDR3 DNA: TGTGCCAGCAGCTTTAGGACAGGGGTCGACGAGCAGTACTTC; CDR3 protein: CASSFRTGVDEQYF
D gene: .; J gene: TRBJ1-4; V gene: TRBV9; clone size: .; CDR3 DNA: TGTGCCAGCAGCGTAGGTGCGGCAGGGCGTGAAAAACTGTTTTTT; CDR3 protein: CASSVGAAGREKLFF
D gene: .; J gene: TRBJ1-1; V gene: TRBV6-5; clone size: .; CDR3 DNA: TGTGCCAGCAGTTACGATCACTCGAACACTGAAGCTTTCTTT; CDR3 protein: CASSYDHSNTEAFF
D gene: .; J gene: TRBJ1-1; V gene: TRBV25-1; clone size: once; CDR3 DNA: TGTGCCAGCAGTGCACACAGGGTTTCCACTGAAGCTTTCTTT; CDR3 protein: CASSAHRVSTEAFF
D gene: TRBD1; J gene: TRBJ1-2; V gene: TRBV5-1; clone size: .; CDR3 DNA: TGCGCCAGCAGCTCCGGGACAGCATATGGCTACACCTTC; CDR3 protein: CASSSGTAYGYTF
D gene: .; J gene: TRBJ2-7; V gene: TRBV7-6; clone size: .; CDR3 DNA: TGTGCCAGCAGCTGGAGGAGGGGTTTAGGCTACGAGCAGTACTTC; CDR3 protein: CASSWRRGLGYEQYF
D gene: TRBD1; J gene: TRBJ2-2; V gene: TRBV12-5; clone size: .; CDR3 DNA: TGTGCTAGTGGTTCGGTCTCCGGGACAGAAGGCCCGGAGGAGCTGTTTTTT; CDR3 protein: CASGSVSGTEGPEELFF
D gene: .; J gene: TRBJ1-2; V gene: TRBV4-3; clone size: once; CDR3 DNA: TGCGCCAGCAGCCAAGAGTGCGTTGATTACTATGGCTACACCTTC; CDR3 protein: CASSQECVDYYGYTF
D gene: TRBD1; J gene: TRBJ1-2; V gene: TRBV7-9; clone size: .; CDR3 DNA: TGTGCCAGCAGCTTAGTCCTCCCTTTGACAGGGAGTCCGGACTATGGCTACACCTTC; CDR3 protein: CASSLVLPLTGSPDYGYTF
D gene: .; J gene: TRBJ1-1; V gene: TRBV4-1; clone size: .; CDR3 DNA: TGCGCCAGCAGCCCAACAGTAACCTATGAAGCTTTCTTT; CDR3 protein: CASSPTVTYEAFF
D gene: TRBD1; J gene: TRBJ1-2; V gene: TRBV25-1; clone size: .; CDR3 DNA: TGTGCCAGCAGTATCGGACAGGGGGATAGATATGGCTACACCTTC; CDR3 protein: CASSIGQGDRYGYTF
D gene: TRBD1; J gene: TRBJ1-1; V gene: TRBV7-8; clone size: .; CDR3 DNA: TGTGCCAGCAGCCCGGGACAGAATGAAGCTTTCTTT; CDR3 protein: CASSPGQNEAFF
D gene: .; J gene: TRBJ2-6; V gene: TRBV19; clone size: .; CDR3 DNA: TGTGCCAGTAAGACTAGATCCCGGCCTGGGGCCAACGTCCTGACTTTC; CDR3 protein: CASKTRSRPGANVLTF
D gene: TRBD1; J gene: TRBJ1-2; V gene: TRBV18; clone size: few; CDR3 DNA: TGTGCCAGCTCACCACCGGAGATGCCGGGACAGGGAGGTTTCTATGGCTACACCTTC; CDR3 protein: CASSPPEMPGQGGFYGYTF
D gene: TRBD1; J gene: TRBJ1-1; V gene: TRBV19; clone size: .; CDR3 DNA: TGTGCCAGTAGGGGGACAGGGCCCCAGTGGGCTTTCTTT; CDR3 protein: CASRGTGPQWAFF
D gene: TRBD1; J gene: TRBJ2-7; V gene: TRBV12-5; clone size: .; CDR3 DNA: TGTGCTAGTGGTTTGCACAGGGGCCGTACCGAAGTGATTCCTCGAATTAAGAGCTCCTACGAGCAGTACTTC; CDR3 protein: CASGLHRGRTEVIPRIKSSYEQYF
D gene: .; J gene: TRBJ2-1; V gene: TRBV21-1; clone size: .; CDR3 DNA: TGTGCCAGCAGCAACAACAGGAGGGGACCATACAATGAGCAGTTCTTC; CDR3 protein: CASSNNRRGPYNEQFF
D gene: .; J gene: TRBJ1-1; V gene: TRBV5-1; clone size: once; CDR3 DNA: TGCGCCAGCAGCTTGGCCCCGGGGGGGACTGAAGCTTTCTTT; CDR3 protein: CASSLAPGGTEAFF
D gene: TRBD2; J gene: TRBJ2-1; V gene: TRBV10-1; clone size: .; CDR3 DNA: TGCGCCAGCAGTGAGCCGGGGCTAGCGGGGGTTAATGAGCAGTTCTTC; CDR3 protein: CASSEPGLAGVNEQFF
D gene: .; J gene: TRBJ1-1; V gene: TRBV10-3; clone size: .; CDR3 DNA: TGTGCCATCAGTGCCGGGGGGGACACCTTGAACACTGAAGCTTTCTTT; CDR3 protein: CAISAGGDTLNTEAFF
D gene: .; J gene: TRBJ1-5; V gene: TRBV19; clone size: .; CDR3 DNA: TGTGCCAGTAGTATAGTGTGGCAGGCCCGTCAGCCCCAGCATTTT; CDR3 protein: CASSIVWQARQPQHF
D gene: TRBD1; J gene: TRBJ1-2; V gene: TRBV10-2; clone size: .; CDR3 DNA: TGCGCCAGCAGCCGAGGGGGGACAGAGGGAGAATGCGGCTATGGCTACACCTTC; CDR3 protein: CASSRGGTEGECGYGYTF
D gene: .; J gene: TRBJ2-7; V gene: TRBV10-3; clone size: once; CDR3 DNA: TGTGCCATCAGTGAGTCGCGGGGGCCTTCCTACGAGCAGTACTTC; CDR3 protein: CAISESRGPSYEQYF
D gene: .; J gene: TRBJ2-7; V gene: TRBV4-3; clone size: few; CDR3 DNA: TGCGCCAGCAGCCAAGGGACTACAGGTCCCCGGCTGTACGAGCAGTACTTC; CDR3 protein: CASSQGTTGPRLYEQYF
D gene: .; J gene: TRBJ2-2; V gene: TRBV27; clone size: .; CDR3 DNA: TGTGCCAGCAGGTCAGACACCGGGGAGCTGTTTTTT; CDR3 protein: CASRSDTGELFF
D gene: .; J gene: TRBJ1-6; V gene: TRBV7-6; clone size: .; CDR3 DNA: TGTGCCAGCAGCTTAGGGGGGGATTCACCCCTCCACTTT; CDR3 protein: CASSLGGDSPLHF
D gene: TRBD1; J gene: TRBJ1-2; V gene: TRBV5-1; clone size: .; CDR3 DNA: TGCGCCAGCAGCTCGCGATTACAGGGGGCCGGCTACACCTTC; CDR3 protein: CASSSRLQGAGYTF
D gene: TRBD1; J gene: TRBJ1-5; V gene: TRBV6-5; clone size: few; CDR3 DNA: TGTGCCAGCAGTTCTAACACAGGGGATCAGCCCCAGCATTTT; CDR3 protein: CASSSNTGDQPQHF
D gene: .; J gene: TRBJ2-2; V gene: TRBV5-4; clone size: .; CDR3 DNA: TGTGCCAGCAGCCTACGGGGGAAAGAGACCGGGGAGCTGTTTTTT; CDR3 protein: CASSLRGKETGELFF
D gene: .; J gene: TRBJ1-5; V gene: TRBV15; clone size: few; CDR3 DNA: TGTGCCACCAGCGGTCCCTCAAAGGGAGAGGGCAATCAGCCCCAGCATTTT; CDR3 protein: CATSGPSKGEGNQPQHF
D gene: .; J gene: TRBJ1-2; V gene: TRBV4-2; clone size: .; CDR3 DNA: TGTGCCAGCAGCCAATTCCAGGGACTACACTATGGCTACACCTTC; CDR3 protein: CASSQFQGLHYGYTF
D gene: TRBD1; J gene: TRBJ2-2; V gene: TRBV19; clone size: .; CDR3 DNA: TGTGCCAGTAGTACCGGGACAGGCCATGATGGGACCGGGGAGCTGTTTTTT; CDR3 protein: CASSTGTGHDGTGELFF
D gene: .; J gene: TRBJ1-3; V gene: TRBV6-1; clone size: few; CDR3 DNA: TGTGCCAGCAGTGACCCCTACCGCTGGACAGACTCTGGAAACACCATATATTTT; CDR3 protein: CASSDPYRWTDSGNTIYF
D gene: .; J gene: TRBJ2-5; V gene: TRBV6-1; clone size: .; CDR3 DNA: TGTGCCAGCAGTGAAAACCTAAGACAGGTGAATTACCGAGAGACCCAGTACTTC; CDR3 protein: CASSENLRQVNYRETQYF
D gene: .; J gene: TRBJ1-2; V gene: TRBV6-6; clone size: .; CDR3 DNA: TGTGCCAGCAGTTTCGGGGATATAGGCTACACCTTC; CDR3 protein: CASSFGDIGYTF